This T cell receptor beta chain was recovered during a study of shared clonotypes between healthy human individuals (dated by TCRdb to 2020 to 2022). Describing the broader study: The cohort included a few men and a couple of women between 18 and 49 years of age. To estimate repertoire size and how much clonotypes are shared between individuals, the study performed deep sequencing of blood TCR repertoires from roughly five healthy adults. Leukapheresis yielded between about 0.9 and 10 billion PBMCs per donor. Different laboratories and diverse techniques were used to prepare libraries and sequence TCR repertoires, to increase sequencing depth and limit assay-specific biases. For each donor, CD4 naive and CD4 memory were each run on three plates, CD8 naive on two plates, and CD8 memory on one plate.

Healthy HIV-negative adults with no recently reported acute infections or vaccinations were included as donors. Every donor was a Caucasian adult residing in Nashville, Tennessee, USA. CD4+ T cells were enriched by magnetic negative selection, after which naive cells were positively selected on CD45RA and the negative fraction was taken as the memory subset. Blood was obtained by leukapheresis, after which PBMCs were separated by Ficoll-Histopaque density gradient centrifugation and cryopreserved in liquid nitrogen vapor phase. Purity and quantity of every magnetically sorted T cell population were checked by analytical flow cytometry. From each sorted fraction, genomic DNA was isolated and quantified by UV absorbance on a Nanodrop 2000c. Reading from cysteine to phenylalanine, the CDR3 counts 16 amino acids. The retained sequence is limited to the CDR3, 48 bases, with the frame set at the first base. The germline V and J ends show losses of 3 bases and 6 bases respectively, and no gene match explains 11 bases of the junction. For CDR1 and CDR2, the germline V gene lists KGHSH and LQKENI.

A note on this clone: The specificity of this receptor is unknown. Base qualities are not at hand, and no much larger clone is one base apart.

Overall study results and their limits: When a handful of donors were compared, the shared fraction of clonotypes was around 4.6% for naive CD4, over 3% for naive CD8, roughly 2.5% for memory CD4, and around 0.37% for memory CD8. Naive subsets generally had larger estimated clonotype richness than memory subsets did. Rarefaction of sorted-subset datasets indicated incomplete sequencing despite the large sequencing depth. Sampling was limited to blood, and TCR repertoires in tissue likely differ from TCR repertoires in blood. Compared with non-shared clonotypes, clonotypes shared by all four sorted-subset donors had higher generation probabilities. Pairwise subsampling led to the expectation that sequencing depth would affect the degree of clonotype sharing among donors. The genetic and exposure-history diversity represented was limited by the small number of donors.

Using the deep immunoSEQ assay, TCR CDR3 regions were amplified from genomic DNA by multiplex PCR. Extracted genomic DNA from each cell subset was distributed evenly across all wells of several immunoSEQ 96-well plates, and each plate was treated as a replicate. Each replicate PCR for sorted subsets received roughly 200 ng genomic DNA, equal to some 32,000 T cell genomes. Purified libraries were quantified with a Qubit 3.0 fluorometer, sized on a Bioanalyzer 2100, and re-quantified with the KAPA Library Quantification kit. Every immunoSEQ 96-well plate was sequenced on a separate single-read 150-cycle Illumina NextSeq 550 flow cell. The original methods were these. Because the immunoSEQ output held only junctional sequences and lacked quality scores, the filtering could not match the filtering applied to full-length reads. Sequences were annotated with PyIR, a Python wrapper for IgBLAST v1.9, and V/J genes and CDR3 were assigned using IMGT germline references. Reads were filtered out if the reads had weak V/J assignments (E-value above 1e-6), no CDR3, stop codons, out-of-frame junctions, or ambiguous translated residues. V3J clonotypes were defined as sequences sharing the same inferred V gene, J gene, and CDR3 amino acid sequence. Percentage overlap between repertoires was computed as shared unique clonotypes divided by the size of the smaller repertoire. Three approaches were used to assess repertoire richness: RTK rarefaction, the Chao1 estimator, and Recon v2.1 estimates of unobserved clonotypes. Generation probabilities were computed with OLGA for all TCRbeta clonotypes obtained by the gDNA method from a handful of donors. Drawn from immuneACCESS, this table holds only the in-frame rearrangements with V and J called that TCRdb kept. Clones are partly lost; checked studies trace under half to an unresolved V gene and leave the rest unexplained. D and trimming come from the DNA, and the V and J calls and clone size come from that table. The sample table contains 950,000 to 1,100,000 clones; only one count was recorded for 70% to 80% of them. The ten largest clones capture around 1.4% of the sample.

Specimen: memory CD4+ T cells sorted from blood. Taken with the paper, the label for cell subset or site translates to: CD45RA-negative fraction. In this chain, TRBV18 is recombined with TRBJ2-5; TRBD2 aligns with 9 central bases. This sequence was found in a man between 18 and 35 years old in good health. In nucleotides, the sequence is TGTGCCAGCTCACCCTCTAGCGGGGTTAGCGGTCAGACCCAGTACTTC. It codes for CASSPSSGVSGQTQYF.